The 14 T cell receptor beta chains below come from one sample, sequenced in a study of cytomegalovirus exposure and HLA in healthy donors. A multiplex PCR was run with 60 Vbeta primers and 13 Jbeta primers. This table comes from immunoSEQ multiplex PCR, and its TCRdb copy is limited to in-frame clones, with some not included. The top ten clones hold less than 3.5% of a sample with over 150,000 clones, around 68% of them seen once. The sequenced sample consisted of PBMCs. Source of these receptors: a woman between 35 and 50 years old in good health and CMV-seropositive.

The CDR3 DNA follows: TGTGCCAGCAGCCGGACAGCCTTGAACACTGAAGCTTTCTTT. This sequence encodes CASSRTALNTEAFF. J is TRBJ1-1 and V is TRBV5-4; TRBD1 is a possible D gene (6 bases). The V and J ends lost 4 bases and 0 bases respectively, with 10 bases between them. Germline V gene lookup returns CDR1 SGHNT and CDR2 YYREEE (reference sequence). The length of the CDR3 is 14 residues. Filled out from reference TRBV5-4 and TRBJ1-1, the complete variable domain reads ETGVTQSPTHLIKTRGQQVTLRCSSQSGHNTVSWYQQALGQGPQFIFQYYREEENGRGNFPPRFSGLQFPNYSSELNVNALELDDSALYLCASSRTALNTEAFFGQGTRLTVV.

This chain joins TRBV18 and TRBJ1-1; D uncertain. The CDR3 is 15 amino acids. V was cut by 6 bases and J by 1 base, with 15 bases left in between. Germline CDR1 is KGHSH and CDR2 is LQKENI. CDR3 protein: CASSNRGLQNTEAFF. DNA for the CDR3: TGTGCCAGCTCCAACCGCGGACTCCAGAACACTGAAGCTTTCTTT.

V gene TRBV6-1 combines with J gene TRBJ2-7; 7 positions match TRBD1. The V gene's germline CDR1 is MNHNS and CDR2 SASEGT. Trimming cost V 6 bases and J 0 bases; bases outside gene matches: 8. The CDR3 spans 15 residues. DNA of the CDR3: TGTGCCAGCAGAAAGGGACAGCTAGTCTCCTACGAGCAGTACTTC. Protein: CASRKGQLVSYEQYF.

In this sample, this clone turned up once. V usage is TRBV19 and J usage is TRBJ1-1, with D possibly matching TRBD1 (5 bases). Germline lookup yields CDR1 LNHDA and CDR2 SQIVND (reference sequence). V was pared by 3 bases and J by 9 bases, with 17 bases between. The CDR3 is made up of 14 amino acids. CDR3 nucleotide sequence: TGTGCCAGTAGTATCGGCCAGGGAATTCATAAAGCTTTCTTT. It yields the protein CASSIGQGIHKAFF. Using reference TRBV19 and TRBJ1-1 for the parts outside the CDR3, the full variable domain is DGGITQSPKYLFRKEGQNVTLSCEQNLNHDAMYWYRQDPGQGLRLIYYSQIVNDFQKGDIAEGYSVSREKKESFPLTVTSAQKNPTAFYLCASSIGQGIHKAFFGQGTRLTVV.

This clone was seen a few times. CDR3 nucleotide sequence: TGTGCCAGCAGCGGGGGGACTAGCCTTTCCTACGAGCAGTACTTC. Protein product: CASSGGTSLSYEQYF. The J gene is TRBJ2-7, the V gene TRBV9, with 9 positions matching TRBD2. This CDR3 has 15 residues. J lost 1 base, V lost 3 bases, and 5 bases had no gene match. Germline V gene data show CDR1 as SGDLS and CDR2 as YYNGEE.

The chain employs TRBV19 and TRBJ2-2; 7 bases line up with TRBD2. Per the germline V gene, CDR1 is LNHDA and CDR2 is SQIVND (reference sequence). Trimming cost V 11 bases and J 5 bases; bases outside gene matches: 11. This CDR3 is built from 14 residues. Here the CDR3 DNA reads TGTGCCTCAGTAAAGGGACTACCAACCGGGGAGCTGTTTTTT. It is translated as CASVKGLPTGELFF.

V usage is TRBV19 and J usage is TRBJ1-4; TRBD1 matches 8 bases. V shed 6 bases, J shed 7 bases, and the junction held 13 bases outside the gene matches. The CDR3 is 16 amino acids. CDR1 and CDR2 from the germline V gene are LNHDA and SQIVND (reference sequence). DNA of the CDR3: TGTGCCAGTAGACCTACGGACAGGGAGGGACGTGAAAAACTGTTTTTT. It codes for CASRPTDREGREKLFF. Full variable domain (outside the CDR3, taken from reference TRBV19 and TRBJ1-4): DGGITQSPKYLFRKEGQNVTLSCEQNLNHDAMYWYRQDPGQGLRLIYYSQIVNDFQKGDIAEGYSVSREKKESFPLTVTSAQKNPTAFYLCASRPTDREGREKLFFGSGTQLSVL.

The chain links TRBV5-6 to TRBJ2-5; D not certain. The CDR3 sequence is 11 residues long. CDR1 is SGHDT, CDR2 YYEEEE, per germline. V lost 2 bases and J 7 bases, leaving 6 bases between the germline ends. The CDR3 region is CASSLAGTQYF. Written as DNA, the CDR3 is TGTGCCAGCAGCTTAGCTGGGACCCAGTACTTC.

This clone turned up a few times. The V and J genes are TRBV28 and TRBJ1-3; unclear D gene. V shed 7 bases and J shed 0 bases, with 7 bases lying between them. The germline V gene encodes CDR1 MDHEN and CDR2 SYDVKM. CDR3 size: 13 residues. The CDR3, as DNA: TGTGCCAGCAATTTTTACTCTGGAAACACCATATATTTT. It specifies CASNFYSGNTIYF. Complete variable domain (other parts from reference TRBV28 and TRBJ1-3): DVKVTQSSRYLVKRTGEKVFLECVQDMDHENMFWYRQDPGLGLRLIYFSYDVKMKEKGDIPEGYSVSREKKERFSLILESASTNQTSMYLCASNFYSGNTIYFGEGSWLTVV.

Here the CDR3 DNA reads TGTGCCAGCAGCGTAGTCGGACAGACGTACAATGAGCAGTTCTTC. Its translation is CASSVVGQTYNEQFF. J is TRBJ2-1 and V is TRBV9, with D possibly matching TRBD1 (6 bases). The CDR3 runs 15 residues. Trimming pared 0 bases from V and 4 bases from J, leaving 11 bases between. In germline, CDR1 is SGDLS, CDR2 YYNGEE.

Turning to this clone: Its ends do not fully match the called genes, so a read error is possible. This rearrangement joins TRBV6-5 to TRBJ1-6; no definite D call. The CDR3 contains 16 residues. Germline CDR1 MNHEY, CDR2 SVGAGI. CDR3 protein: CASSYSIRRDNPPLHF. The CDR3 nucleotides are TGTGCCAGCAGTTACTCGATACGACGGGATAATCCACCCCTCCACTTT.

V gene TRBV7-2 combines with J gene TRBJ2-5; D remains ambiguous. CDR1 and CDR2 from the germline V gene are SGHTA and FQGNSA. The CDR3 runs 14 residues. V dropped 5 bases and J dropped 2 bases, with 12 bases sitting between them. The CDR3 loop reads CASSPRLLQETQYF. The CDR3 DNA follows: TGTGCCAGCAGCCCGAGACTTTTACAAGAGACCCAGTACTTC.

The sample holds a few counts of this clone. This chain uses TRBV11-1 with TRBJ2-1; 7 bases map to TRBD2. The CDR3 length is 15 residues. Trimming took 5 bases from V and 8 from J; bases not matched to a gene: 12. Germline V gene sequence: CDR1 SGHAT, CDR2 FQDESV (reference sequence). The CDR3 DNA is TGTGCCAGCAGCCGCGCGGTAGCGGGTGCAGATGAGCAGTTCTTC. Its translation is CASSRAVAGADEQFF.

A single count supports this clone. This sequence joins TRBV5-1 and TRBJ2-1, with TRBD2 as a possible D gene (6 bases). V was pared by 4 bases and J by 9 bases, with 20 bases between. The CDR3 length is 15 residues. Germline CDR1 and CDR2: SGHRS and YFSETQ. CDR3 sequence (DNA): TGCGCCAGCAGCGGAGGGACCGGGTGGGGTGGTGAGCAGTTCTTC. Amino acid sequence: CASSGGTGWGGEQFF.